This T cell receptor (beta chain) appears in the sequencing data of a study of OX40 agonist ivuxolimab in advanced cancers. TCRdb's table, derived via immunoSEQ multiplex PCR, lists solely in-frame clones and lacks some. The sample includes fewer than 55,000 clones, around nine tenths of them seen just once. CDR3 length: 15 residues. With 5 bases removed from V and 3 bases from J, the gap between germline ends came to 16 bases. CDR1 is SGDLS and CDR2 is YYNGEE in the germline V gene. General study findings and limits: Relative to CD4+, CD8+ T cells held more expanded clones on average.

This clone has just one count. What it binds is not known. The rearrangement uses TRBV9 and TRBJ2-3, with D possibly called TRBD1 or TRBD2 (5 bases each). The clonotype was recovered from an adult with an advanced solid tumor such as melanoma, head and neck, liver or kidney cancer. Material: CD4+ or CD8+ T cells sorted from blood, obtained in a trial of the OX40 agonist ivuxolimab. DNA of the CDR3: TGTGCCAGCAGTCCTCTGGGACGCAAGACAGATACGCAGTATTTT. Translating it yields CASSPLGRKTDTQYF.